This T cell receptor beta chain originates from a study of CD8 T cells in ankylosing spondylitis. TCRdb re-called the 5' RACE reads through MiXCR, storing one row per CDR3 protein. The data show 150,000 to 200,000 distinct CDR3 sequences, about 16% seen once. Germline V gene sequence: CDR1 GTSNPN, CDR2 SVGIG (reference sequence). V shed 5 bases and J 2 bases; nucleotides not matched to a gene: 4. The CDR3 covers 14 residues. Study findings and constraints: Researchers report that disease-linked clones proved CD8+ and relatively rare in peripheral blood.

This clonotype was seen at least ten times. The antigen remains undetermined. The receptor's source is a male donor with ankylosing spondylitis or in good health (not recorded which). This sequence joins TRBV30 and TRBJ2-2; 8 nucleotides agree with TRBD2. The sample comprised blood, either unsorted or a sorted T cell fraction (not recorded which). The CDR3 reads CAWLAGLNTGELFF. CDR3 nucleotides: TGTGCCTGGTTAGCGGGATTAAACACCGGGGAGCTGTTTTTT.